This T cell receptor beta chain stems from a study of monozygotic twins with inflammatory bowel disease. Germline loops: CDR1 MNHEY, CDR2 SVGEGT. This CDR3 contains 14 residues. TCRdb re-called the 5' RACE reads; one entry per CDR3 protein, DNA not given. The sample holds 140,000 to 150,000 distinct CDR3 sequences. The TCR was taken from a human donor with ulcerative colitis or Crohn's disease, or a healthy co-twin of an affected twin (not recorded which). The rearrangement joins TRBV6-2 or TRBV6-3 to TRBJ2-5. The sample comprised blood. CDR3 loop: CASSYPENEETQYF.